This record looks at one TCR beta chain sequence and its context. Its cognate antigen is unknown. The PCR had 60 Vbeta and 13 Jbeta primers. Only in-frame clones appear in the TCRdb table, and some are missing; sequencing was by immunoSEQ multiplex PCR. With some 39,000 clones in the sample, the ten largest clones hold about 3.2%. The data derive from a study of cytomegalovirus exposure and HLA in healthy donors. General study findings and limits: The study put under 200 TCR beta chains on its list as cytomegalovirus-associated. TCR beta V segments were, for the most part, productive about 87% or about 30% of the time in an earlier analysis. It was reported in a later analysis that an Asian-associated ancestry cluster showed fewer N-insertions than the roughly 710-donor mean.

Healthy donors of bone marrow made up the group. The V gene lost 8 bases and the J gene lost 6 bases, with 11 bases spanning the gap. Looked up from germline, CDR1 is SNHLY and CDR2 is FYNNEI. The CDR3 extends over 11 amino acids. J is TRBJ2-7 and V is TRBV2; D perhaps matches TRBD2 (5 bases). Sequencing was carried out using PBMCs. The receptor's source is a woman in her 30s in good health and CMV-seropositive. The CDR3 here is CASALAPEQYF. The CDR3 DNA follows: TGTGCCAGCGCCCTAGCCCCCGAGCAGTACTTC.